This T cell receptor (beta chain) was sequenced for a study of regulatory T cells in long-lasting Graves disease. This clonotype was found many times. Its antigen remains unidentified. Time point in this sample: newly diagnosed GD, antithyroid drugs for less than 3 months. The TCR library was made from RNA extracted from PBMCs. Guidelines of the American Thyroid Association were used to diagnose Graves' disease. Patients were enrolled at an endocrinology department in Xi'an, China. Between the trimmed V and J ends, which lost 6 bases and 0 bases, there was a span of 11 bases. CDR3 length: 13 residues. Germline CDR1 is DFQATT and CDR2 is SNEGSKA (reference sequence). Through Arm-PCR of CDR3 regions and iRepertoire HTBI primers, TCR beta libraries were built. TCRdb re-derived calls from the multiplex PCR reads in MiXCR, one entry per CDR3 protein. The table shows roughly 380,000 distinct CDR3 sequences, with 15% occurring only once.

Study conclusions and caveats: Possibly, too few samples lowered accuracy.

The origin of this receptor is a female donor with Graves disease. The specimen comprised peripheral blood mononuclear cells (PBMCs), sampled at new diagnosis, from a patient treated with antithyroid drugs. The chain recombines TRBV20-1 with TRBJ1-1; D is unclear. CDR3 region: CSAAGSMNTEAFF. As DNA, the CDR3 is TGCAGTGCCGCGGGGAGTATGAACACTGAAGCTTTCTTT.